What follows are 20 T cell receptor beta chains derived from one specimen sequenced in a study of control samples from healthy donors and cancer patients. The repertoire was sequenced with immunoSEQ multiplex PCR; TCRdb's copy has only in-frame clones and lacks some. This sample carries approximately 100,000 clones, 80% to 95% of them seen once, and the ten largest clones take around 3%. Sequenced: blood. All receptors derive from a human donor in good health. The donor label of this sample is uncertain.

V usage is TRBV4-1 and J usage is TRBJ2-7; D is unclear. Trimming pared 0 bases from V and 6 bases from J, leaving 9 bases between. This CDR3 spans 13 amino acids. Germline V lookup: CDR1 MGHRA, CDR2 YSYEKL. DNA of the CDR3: TGCGCCAGCAGCCAAGATCCCCTACTCGAGCAGTACTTC. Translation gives CASSQDPLLEQYF.

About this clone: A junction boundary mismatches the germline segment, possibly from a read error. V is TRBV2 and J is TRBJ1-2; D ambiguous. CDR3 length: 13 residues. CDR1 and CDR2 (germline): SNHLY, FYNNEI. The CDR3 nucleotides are TGTGCCAGCATTGAACAGTTGAACTATGGCTACACCTTC. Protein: CASIEQLNYGYTF.

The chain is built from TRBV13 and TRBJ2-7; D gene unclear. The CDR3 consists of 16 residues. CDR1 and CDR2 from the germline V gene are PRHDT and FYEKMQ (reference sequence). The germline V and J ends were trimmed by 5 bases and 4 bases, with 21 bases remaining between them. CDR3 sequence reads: CASSKRGVFSRYEQYV. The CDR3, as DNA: TGTGCCAGCAGCAAGCGTGGGGTTTTTTCCCGTTACGAGCAGTACGTC.

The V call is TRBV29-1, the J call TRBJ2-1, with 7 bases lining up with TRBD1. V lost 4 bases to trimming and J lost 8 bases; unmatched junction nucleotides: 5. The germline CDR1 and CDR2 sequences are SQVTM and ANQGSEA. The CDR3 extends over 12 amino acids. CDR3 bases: TGCAGCGTTGCTAGACAGGGCTATGAGCAGTTCTTC. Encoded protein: CSVARQGYEQFF.

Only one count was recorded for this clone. Here the CDR3 DNA reads TGTGCCAGCAGGACCCCGGGACAGGGGAATGAAAAACTGTTTTTT. Its protein is CASRTPGQGNEKLFF. The chain links TRBV2 to TRBJ1-4, with 10 bases identical to TRBD1. The length of the CDR3 is 15 residues. The trim removed 6 bases at V and 5 bases at J, leaving 6 bases unmatched. The germline gives CDR1 SNHLY, CDR2 FYNNEI.

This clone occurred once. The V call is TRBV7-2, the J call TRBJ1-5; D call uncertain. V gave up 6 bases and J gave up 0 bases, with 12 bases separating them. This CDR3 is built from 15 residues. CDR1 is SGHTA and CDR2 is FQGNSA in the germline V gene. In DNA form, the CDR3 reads TGTGCCAGCAGTCCAGGAGGCGGTAGCAATCAGCCCCAGCATTTT. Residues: CASSPGGGSNQPQHF.

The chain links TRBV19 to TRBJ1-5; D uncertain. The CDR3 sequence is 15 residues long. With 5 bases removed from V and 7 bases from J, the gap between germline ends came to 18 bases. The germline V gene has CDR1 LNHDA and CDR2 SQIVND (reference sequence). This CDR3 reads CASSSRQDPGQPQHF. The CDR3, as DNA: TGTGCCAGTAGTTCTAGGCAGGACCCGGGGCAGCCCCAGCATTTT.

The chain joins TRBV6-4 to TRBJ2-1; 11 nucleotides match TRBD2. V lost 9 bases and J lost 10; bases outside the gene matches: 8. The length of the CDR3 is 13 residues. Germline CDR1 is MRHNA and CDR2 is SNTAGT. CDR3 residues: CASRLAGTAEQFF. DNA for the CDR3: TGTGCCAGTAGACTAGCGGGGACAGCCGAGCAGTTCTTC.

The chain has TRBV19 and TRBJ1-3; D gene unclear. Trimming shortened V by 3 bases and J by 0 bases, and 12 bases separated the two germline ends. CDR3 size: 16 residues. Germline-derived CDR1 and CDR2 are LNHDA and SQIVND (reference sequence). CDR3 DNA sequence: TGTGCCAGTAGTATGGTGTCGCTTAACTCTGGAAACACCATATATTTT. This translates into CASSMVSLNSGNTIYF.

The CDR3 is CASSPPQGPETQYF. For the CDR3, the DNA is TGTGCCAGCTCACCACCGCAAGGTCCAGAGACCCAGTACTTC. The V gene is TRBV18, the J gene TRBJ2-5; no firm D call. In germline, CDR1 is KGHSH, CDR2 LQKENI. Trimming removed 0 bases at V and 4 bases at J, with 9 bases between. The CDR3 runs 14 residues. The full variable domain, its missing parts supplied by reference TRBV18 and TRBJ2-5, is NAGVMQNPRHLVRRRGQEARLRCSPMKGHSHVYWYRQLPEEGLKFMVYLQKENIIDESGMPKERFSAEFPKEGPSILRIQQVVRGDSAAYFCASSPPQGPETQYFGPGTRLLVL.

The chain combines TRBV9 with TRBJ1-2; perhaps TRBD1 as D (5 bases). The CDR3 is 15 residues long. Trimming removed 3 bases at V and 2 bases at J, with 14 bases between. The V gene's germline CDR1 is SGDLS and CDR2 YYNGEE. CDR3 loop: CASSAQDQQNYGYTF. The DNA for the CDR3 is TGTGCCAGCAGCGCACAGGATCAGCAAAACTATGGCTACACCTTC.

The CDR3 region is CASSQDPSGVGNEQFF. The CDR3 DNA is TGTGCCAGCAGCCAAGACCCTAGCGGGGTCGGCAATGAGCAGTTCTTC. The chain combines TRBV3-1 (or the pseudogene TRBV3-2) with TRBJ2-1; 9 nucleotides agree with TRBD2. Germline V lookup: CDR1 LGHDT, CDR2 YNNKEL (reference sequence). This CDR3 spans 16 amino acids. V shed 0 bases and J 6 bases; nucleotides not matched to a gene: 6.

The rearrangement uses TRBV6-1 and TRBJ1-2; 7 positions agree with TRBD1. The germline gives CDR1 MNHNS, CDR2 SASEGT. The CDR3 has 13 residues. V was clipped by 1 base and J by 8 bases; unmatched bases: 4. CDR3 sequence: CASSEDRGRGYTF. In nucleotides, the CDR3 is TGTGCCAGCAGTGAAGACAGGGGAAGGGGCTACACCTTC.

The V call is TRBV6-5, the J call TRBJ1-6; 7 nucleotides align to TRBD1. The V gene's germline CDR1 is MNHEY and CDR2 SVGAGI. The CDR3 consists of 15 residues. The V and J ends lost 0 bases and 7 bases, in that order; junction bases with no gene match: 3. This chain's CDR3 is CASSYSAGQNSPLHF. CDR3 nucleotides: TGTGCCAGCAGTTACTCAGCGGGACAGAATTCACCCCTCCACTTT.

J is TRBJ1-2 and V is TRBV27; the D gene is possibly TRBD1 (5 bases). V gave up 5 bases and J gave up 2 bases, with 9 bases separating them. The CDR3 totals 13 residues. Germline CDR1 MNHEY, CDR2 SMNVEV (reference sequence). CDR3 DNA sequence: TGTGCCAGCAGTCCGGGACGGAACTATGGCTACACCTTC. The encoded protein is CASSPGRNYGYTF.

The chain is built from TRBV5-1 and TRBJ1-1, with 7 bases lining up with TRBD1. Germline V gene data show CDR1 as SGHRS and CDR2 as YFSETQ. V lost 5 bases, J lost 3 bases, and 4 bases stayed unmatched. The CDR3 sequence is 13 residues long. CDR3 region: CASSLTGYTEAFF. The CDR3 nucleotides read TGCGCCAGCAGTTTGACAGGGTACACTGAAGCTTTCTTT.

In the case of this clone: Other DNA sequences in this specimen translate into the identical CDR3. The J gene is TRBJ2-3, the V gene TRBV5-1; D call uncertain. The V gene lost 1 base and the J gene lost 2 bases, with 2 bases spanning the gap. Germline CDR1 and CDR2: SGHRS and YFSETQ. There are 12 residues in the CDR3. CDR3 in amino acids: CASSLTTDTQYF. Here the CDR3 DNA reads TGCGCCAGCAGCTTGACCACAGATACGCAGTATTTT.

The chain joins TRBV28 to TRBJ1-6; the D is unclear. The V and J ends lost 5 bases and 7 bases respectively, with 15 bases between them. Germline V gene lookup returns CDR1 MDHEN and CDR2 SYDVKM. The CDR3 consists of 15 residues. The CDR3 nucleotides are TGTGCCAGCAGTCCCCCGGCGGGATGGAATTCACCCCTCCACTTT. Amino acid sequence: CASSPPAGWNSPLHF.

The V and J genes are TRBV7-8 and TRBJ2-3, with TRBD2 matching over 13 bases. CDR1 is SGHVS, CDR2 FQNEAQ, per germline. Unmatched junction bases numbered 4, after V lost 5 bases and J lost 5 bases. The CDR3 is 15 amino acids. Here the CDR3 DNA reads TGTGCCAGCAGCCTAGGACTAGCGGGGGTAGATACGCAGTATTTT. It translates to CASSLGLAGVDTQYF.

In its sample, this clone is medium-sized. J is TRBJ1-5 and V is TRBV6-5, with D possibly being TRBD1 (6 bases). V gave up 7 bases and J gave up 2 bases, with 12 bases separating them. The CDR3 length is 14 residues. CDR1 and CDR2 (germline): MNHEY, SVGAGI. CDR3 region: CASMPGGGNQPQHF. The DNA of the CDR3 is TGTGCCAGCATGCCGGGGGGCGGCAATCAGCCCCAGCATTTT.